This TCR beta chain was identified in a study of T-cell reconstitution after alpha-beta-depleted transplantation in children. The CDR3 is 19 residues long. Germline CDR1 reads LGHDT; CDR2 reads YNNKEL (reference sequence). Turning to this clonotype: A read error is possible here, since a much larger clone lies one base away.

Library preparation (for TCRbeta) was performed with unique molecular identifiers. Each CDR3 protein gets one entry after TCRdb re-called the PCR reads with MiXCR. The sample includes roughly 220,000 distinct CDR3 sequences, roughly a tenth of them seen just once. This chain uses TRBV3-1 with TRBJ1-5; D perhaps matches TRBD1 (6 bases). The TCR sequence derives from a human donor who donated a stem cell graft to a child with SCID. Material: PBMCs from the stem cell graft donor, obtained from the stem cell graft. The CDR3 DNA reads TGTGCCTGCAGTTTTATTCGGGACACGGGCGGATTTAGCAATCAGCCCCAGCATTTT. Translating it yields CACSFIRDTGGFSNQPQHF.